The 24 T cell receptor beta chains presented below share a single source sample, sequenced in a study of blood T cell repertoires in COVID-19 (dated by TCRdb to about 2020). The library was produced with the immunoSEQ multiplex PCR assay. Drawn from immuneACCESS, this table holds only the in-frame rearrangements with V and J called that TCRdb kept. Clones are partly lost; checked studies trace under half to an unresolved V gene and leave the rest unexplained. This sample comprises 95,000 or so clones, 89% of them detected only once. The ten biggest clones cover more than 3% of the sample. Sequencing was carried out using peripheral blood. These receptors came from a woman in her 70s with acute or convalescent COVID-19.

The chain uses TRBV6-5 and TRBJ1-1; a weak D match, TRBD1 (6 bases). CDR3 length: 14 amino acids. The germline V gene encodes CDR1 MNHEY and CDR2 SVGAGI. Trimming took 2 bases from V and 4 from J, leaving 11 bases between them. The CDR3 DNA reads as TGTGCCAGCAGTTACCGCTCCAGGGGCACTGAAGCTTTCTTT. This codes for CASSYRSRGTEAFF.

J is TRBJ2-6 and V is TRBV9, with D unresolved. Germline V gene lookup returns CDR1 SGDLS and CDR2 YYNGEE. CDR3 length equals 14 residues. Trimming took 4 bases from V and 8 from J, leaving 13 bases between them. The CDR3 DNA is TGTGCCAGCAGCACGGTCCCGCCCTCCAACGTCCTGACTTTC. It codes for CASSTVPPSNVLTF.

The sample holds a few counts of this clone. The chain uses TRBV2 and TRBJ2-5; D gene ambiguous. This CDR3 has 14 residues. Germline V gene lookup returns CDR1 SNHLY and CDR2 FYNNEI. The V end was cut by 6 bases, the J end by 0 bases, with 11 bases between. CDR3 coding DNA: TGTGCCAGCAGATCCGGGTCAAACCAAGAGACCCAGTACTTC. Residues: CASRSGSNQETQYF.

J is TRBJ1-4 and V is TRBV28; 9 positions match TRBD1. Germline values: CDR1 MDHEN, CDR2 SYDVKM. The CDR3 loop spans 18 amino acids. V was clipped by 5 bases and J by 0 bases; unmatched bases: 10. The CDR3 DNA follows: TGTGCCAGCAGTCCATCCCTCGGACAGGGGACAACTAATGAAAAACTGTTTTTT. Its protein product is CASSPSLGQGTTNEKLFF.

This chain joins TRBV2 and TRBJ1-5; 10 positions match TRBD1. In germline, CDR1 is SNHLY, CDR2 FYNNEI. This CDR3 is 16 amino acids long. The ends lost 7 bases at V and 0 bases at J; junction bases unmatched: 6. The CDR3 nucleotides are TGTGCCAGCATGGGACAGGGGCCTTATAGCAATCAGCCCCAGCATTTT. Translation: CASMGQGPYSNQPQHF.

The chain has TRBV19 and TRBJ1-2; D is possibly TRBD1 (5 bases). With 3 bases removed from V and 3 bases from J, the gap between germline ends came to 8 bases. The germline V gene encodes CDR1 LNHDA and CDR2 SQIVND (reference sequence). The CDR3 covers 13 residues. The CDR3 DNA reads TGTGCCAGTAGTATGGGGCCGCACTATGGCTACACCTTC. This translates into CASSMGPHYGYTF.

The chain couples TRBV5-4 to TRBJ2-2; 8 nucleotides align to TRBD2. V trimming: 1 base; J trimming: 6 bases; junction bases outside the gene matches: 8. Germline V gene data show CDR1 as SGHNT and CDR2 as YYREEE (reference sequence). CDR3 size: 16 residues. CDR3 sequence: CASSLSTGGAAGELFF. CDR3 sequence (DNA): TGTGCCAGCAGCTTGTCTACCGGGGGGGCTGCCGGGGAGCTGTTTTTT.

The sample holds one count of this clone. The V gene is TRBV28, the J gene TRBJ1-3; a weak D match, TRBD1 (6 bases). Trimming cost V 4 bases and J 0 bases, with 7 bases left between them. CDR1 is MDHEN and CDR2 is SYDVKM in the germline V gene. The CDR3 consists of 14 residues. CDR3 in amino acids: CASSYRDSGNTIYF. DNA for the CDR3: TGTGCCAGCAGTTACAGGGACTCTGGAAACACCATATATTTT.

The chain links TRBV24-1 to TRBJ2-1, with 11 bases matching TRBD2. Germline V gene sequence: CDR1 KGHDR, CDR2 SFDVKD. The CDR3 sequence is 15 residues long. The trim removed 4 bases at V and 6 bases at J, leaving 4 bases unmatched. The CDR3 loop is CATSEGTSGSNEQFF. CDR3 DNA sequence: TGTGCCACCAGTGAAGGGACTAGCGGTAGCAATGAGCAGTTCTTC.

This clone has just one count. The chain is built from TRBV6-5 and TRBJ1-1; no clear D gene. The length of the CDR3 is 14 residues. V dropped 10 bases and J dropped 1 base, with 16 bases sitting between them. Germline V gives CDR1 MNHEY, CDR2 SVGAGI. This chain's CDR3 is CATLDLVTNTEAFF. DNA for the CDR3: TGTGCCACCCTTGACTTGGTTACGAACACTGAAGCTTTCTTT.

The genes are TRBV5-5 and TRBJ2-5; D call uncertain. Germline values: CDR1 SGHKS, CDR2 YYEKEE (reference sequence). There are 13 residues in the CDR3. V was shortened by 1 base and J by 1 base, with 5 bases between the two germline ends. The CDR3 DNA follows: TGTGCCAGCAGCTTGACAGCCCAAGAGACCCAGTACTTC. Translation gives CASSLTAQETQYF. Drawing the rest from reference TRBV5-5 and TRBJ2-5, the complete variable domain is DAGVTQSPTHLIKTRGQQVTLRCSPISGHKSVSWYQQVLGQGPQFIFQYYEKEERGRGNFPDRFSARQFPNYSSELNVNALLLGDSALYLCASSLTAQETQYFGPGTRLLVL.

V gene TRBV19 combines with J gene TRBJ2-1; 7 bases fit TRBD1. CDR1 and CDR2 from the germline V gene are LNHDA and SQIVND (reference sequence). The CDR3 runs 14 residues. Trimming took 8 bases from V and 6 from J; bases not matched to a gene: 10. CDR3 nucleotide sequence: TGTGCCAGTCAGAGGACAGGACTGGGCAATGAGCAGTTCTTC. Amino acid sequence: CASQRTGLGNEQFF.

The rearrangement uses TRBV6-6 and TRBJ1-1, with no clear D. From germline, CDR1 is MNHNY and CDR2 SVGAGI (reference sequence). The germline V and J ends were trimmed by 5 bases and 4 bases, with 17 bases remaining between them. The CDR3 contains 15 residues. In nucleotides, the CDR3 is TGTGCCAGCAGTGATAGGGCTTCTGAGGGCACTGAAGCTTTCTTT. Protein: CASSDRASEGTEAFF.

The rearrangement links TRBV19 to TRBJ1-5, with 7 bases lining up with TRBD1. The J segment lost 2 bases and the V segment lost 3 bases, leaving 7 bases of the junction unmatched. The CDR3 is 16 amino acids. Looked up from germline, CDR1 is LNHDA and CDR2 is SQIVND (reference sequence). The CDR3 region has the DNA TGTGCCAGTAGTATTATCGGAAGGGGGCGCAATCAGCCCCAGCATTTT. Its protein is CASSIIGRGRNQPQHF.

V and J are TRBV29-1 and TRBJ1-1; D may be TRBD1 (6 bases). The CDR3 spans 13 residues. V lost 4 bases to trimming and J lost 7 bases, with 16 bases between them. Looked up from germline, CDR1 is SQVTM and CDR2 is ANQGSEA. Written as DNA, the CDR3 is TGCAGCGTTGCTTGGGGGCCGGGCCGTGAAGCTTTCTTT. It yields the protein CSVAWGPGREAFF.

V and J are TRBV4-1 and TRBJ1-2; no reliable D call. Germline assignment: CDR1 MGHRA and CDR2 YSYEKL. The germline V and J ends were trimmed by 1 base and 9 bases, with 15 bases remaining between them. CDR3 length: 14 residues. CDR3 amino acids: CASSQGGLPSSYTF. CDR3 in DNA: TGCGCCAGCAGCCAAGGAGGCCTTCCCTCTAGCTACACCTTC.

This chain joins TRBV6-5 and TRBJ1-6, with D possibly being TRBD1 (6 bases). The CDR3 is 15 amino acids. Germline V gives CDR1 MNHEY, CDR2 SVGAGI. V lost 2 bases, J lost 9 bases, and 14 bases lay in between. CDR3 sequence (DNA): TGTGCCAGCAGTTACAAACAGGGAAGCGGTTCACCCCTCCACTTT. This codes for CASSYKQGSGSPLHF.

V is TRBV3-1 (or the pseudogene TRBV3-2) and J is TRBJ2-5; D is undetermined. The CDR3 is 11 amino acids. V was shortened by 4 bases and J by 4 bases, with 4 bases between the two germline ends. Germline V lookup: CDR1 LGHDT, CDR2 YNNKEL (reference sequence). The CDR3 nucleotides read TGTGCCAGCAGCCTGAGAGAGACCCAGTACTTC. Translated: CASSLRETQYF.

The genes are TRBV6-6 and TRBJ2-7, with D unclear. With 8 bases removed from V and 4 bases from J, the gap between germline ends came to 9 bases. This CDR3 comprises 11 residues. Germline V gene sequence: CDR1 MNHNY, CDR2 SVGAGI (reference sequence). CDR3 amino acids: CASSPLYEQYF. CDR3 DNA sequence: TGTGCCAGCTCGCCACTATACGAGCAGTACTTC.

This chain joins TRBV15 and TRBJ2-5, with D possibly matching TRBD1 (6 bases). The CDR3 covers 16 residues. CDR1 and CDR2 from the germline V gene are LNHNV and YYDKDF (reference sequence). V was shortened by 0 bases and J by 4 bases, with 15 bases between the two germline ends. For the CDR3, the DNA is TGTGCCACCAGCAGAGAGGTCGGACAGAGGGGAGAGACCCAGTACTTC. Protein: CATSREVGQRGETQYF. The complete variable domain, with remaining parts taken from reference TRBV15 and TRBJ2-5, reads DAMVIQNPRYQVTQFGKPVTLSCSQTLNHNVMYWYQQKSSQAPKLLFHYYDKDFNNEADTPDNFQSRRPNTSFCFLDIRSPGLGDTAMYLCATSREVGQRGETQYFGPGTRLLVL.

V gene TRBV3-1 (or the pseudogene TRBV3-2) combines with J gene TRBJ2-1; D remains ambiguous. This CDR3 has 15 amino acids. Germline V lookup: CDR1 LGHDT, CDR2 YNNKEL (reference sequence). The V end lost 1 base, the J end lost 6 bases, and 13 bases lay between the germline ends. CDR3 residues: CASSQARRGGNEQFF. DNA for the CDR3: TGTGCCAGCAGCCAAGCGAGGCGTGGCGGCAATGAGCAGTTCTTC.

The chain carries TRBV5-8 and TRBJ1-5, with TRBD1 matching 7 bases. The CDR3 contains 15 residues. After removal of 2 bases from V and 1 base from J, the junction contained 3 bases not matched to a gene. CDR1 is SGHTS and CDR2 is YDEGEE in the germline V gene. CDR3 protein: CASSLAGGSNQPQHF. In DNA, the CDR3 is TGTGCCAGCAGCTTAGCAGGGGGAAGCAATCAGCCCCAGCATTTT.

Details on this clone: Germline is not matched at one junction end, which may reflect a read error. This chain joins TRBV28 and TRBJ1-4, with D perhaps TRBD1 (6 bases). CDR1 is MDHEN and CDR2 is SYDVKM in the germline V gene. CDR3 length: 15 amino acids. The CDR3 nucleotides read TGTGCCAGCAGCTTATACAGGGCGCTTTCGGGAAAACTGTTTTTT. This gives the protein CASSLYRALSGKLFF.

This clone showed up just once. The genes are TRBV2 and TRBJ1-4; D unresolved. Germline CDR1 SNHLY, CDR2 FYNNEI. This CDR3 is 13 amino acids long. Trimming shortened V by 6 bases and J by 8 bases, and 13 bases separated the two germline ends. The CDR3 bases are TGTGCCAGCAGAGGAGCTCCGGGAGAAAAACTGTTTTTT. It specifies CASRGAPGEKLFF.